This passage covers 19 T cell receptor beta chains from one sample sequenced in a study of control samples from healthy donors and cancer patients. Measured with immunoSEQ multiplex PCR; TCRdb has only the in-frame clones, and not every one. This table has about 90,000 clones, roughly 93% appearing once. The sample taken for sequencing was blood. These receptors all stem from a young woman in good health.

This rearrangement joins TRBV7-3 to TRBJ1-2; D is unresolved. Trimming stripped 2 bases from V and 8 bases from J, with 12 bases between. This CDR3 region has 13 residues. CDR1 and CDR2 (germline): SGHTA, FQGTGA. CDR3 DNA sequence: TGTGCCAGCAGCTTACACAGTTTGGAAGGCTACACCTTC. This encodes CASSLHSLEGYTF.

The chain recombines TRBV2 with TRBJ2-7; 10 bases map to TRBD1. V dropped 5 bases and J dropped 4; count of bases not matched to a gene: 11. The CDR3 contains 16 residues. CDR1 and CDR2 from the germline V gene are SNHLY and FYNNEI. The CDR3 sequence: CASSSFRDRGRYEQYF. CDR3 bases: TGTGCCAGCAGTTCATTCCGGGACAGGGGTCGGTACGAGCAGTACTTC.

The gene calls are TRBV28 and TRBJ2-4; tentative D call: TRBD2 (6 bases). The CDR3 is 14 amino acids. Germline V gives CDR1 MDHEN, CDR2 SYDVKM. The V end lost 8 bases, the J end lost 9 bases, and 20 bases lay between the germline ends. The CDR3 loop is CASSPPGLGGIQYF. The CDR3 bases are TGTGCCAGCTCCCCTCCGGGGCTCGGGGGCATTCAGTACTTC.

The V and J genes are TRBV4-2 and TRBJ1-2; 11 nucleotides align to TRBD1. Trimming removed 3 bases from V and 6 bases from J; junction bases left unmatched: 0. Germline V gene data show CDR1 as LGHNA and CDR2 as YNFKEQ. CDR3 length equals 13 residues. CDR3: CASSQGQGDGYTF. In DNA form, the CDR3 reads TGTGCCAGCAGCCAGGGACAGGGGGATGGCTACACCTTC.

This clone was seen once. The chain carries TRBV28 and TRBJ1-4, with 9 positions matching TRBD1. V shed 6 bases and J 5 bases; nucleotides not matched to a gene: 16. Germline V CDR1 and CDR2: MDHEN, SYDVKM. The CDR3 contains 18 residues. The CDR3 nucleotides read TGTGCCAGCAGGCCAACACGTTGGGACAGGGAGGGGAATGAAAAACTGTTTTTT. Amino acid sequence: CASRPTRWDREGNEKLFF.

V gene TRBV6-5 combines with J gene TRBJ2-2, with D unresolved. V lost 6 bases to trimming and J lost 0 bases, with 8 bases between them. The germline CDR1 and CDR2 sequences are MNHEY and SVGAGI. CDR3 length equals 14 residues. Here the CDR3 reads CASRPQANTGELFF. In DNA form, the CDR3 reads TGTGCCAGCAGACCGCAGGCGAACACCGGGGAGCTGTTTTTT.

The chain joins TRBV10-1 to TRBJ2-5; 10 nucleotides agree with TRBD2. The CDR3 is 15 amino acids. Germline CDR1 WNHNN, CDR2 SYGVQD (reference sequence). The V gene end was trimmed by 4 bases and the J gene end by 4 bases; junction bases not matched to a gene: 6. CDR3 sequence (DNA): TGCGCCAGCAGTGGATCAGCGGGAGGGCGAGAGACCCAGTACTTC. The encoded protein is CASSGSAGGRETQYF.

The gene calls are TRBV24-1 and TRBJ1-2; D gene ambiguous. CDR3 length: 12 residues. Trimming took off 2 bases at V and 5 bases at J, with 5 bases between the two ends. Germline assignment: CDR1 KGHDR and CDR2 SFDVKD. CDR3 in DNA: TGTGCCACCAGTGATTCCCTATATGGCTACACCTTC. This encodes CATSDSLYGYTF.

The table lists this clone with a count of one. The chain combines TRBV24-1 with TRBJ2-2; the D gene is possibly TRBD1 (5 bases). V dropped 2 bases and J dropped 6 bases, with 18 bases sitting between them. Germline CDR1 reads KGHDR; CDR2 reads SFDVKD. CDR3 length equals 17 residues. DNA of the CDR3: TGTGCCACCAGTGATTCGTACATTACAGGTTTTTCCGGGGAGCTGTTTTTT. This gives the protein CATSDSYITGFSGELFF.

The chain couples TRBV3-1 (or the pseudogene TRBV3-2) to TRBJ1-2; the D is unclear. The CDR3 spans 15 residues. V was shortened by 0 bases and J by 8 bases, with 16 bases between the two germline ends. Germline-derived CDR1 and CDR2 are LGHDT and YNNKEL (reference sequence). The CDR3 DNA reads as TGTGCCAGCAGCCAAGAAAGCTTCCGGGAATCAGGCTACACCTTC. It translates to CASSQESFRESGYTF.

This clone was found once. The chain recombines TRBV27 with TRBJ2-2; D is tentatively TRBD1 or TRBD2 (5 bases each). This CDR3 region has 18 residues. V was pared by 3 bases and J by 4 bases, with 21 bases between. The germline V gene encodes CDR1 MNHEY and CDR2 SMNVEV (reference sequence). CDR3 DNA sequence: TGTGCCAGCAGTTTTGGATGGGACCCCGCCCGAGGCACCGGGGAGCTGTTTTTT. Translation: CASSFGWDPARGTGELFF.

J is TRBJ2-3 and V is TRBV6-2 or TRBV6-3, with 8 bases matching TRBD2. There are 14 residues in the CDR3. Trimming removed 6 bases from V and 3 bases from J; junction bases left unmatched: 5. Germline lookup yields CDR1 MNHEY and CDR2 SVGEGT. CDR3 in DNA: TGTGCCAGCAGCCATGGACTAGCTACAGATACGCAGTATTTT. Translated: CASSHGLATDTQYF.

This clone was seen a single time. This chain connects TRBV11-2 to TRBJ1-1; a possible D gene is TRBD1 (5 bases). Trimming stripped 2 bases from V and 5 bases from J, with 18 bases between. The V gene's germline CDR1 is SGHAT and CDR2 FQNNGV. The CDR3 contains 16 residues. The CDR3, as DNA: TGTGCCAGCAGCTTAACATTACAGGCGAAGGGAACTGAAGCTTTCTTT. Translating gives CASSLTLQAKGTEAFF.

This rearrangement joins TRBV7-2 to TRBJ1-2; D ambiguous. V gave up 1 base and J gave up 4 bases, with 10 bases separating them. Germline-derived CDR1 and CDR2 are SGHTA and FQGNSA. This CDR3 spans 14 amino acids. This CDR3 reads CASSLGQAGYGYTF. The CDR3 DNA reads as TGTGCCAGCAGCTTAGGGCAGGCCGGCTATGGCTACACCTTC.

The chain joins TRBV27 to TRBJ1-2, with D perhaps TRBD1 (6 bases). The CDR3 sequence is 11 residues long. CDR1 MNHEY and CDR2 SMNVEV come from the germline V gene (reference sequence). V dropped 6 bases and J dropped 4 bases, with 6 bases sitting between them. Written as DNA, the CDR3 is TGTGCCAGCAGGGACAGCTATGGCTACACCTTC. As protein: CASRDSYGYTF.

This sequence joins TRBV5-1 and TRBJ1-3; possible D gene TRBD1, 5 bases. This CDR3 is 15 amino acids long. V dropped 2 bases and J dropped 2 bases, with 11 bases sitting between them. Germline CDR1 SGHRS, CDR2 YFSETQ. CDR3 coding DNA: TGCGCCAGCAGCTTAGACAGCACAACTGGAAACACCATATATTTT. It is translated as CASSLDSTTGNTIYF.

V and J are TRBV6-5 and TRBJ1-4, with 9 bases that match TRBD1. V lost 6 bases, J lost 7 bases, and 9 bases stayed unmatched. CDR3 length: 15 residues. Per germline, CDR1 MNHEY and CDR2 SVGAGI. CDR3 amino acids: CASSRTGGRGEKLFF. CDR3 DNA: TGTGCCAGCAGCCGTACAGGGGGCAGGGGTGAAAAACTGTTTTTT.

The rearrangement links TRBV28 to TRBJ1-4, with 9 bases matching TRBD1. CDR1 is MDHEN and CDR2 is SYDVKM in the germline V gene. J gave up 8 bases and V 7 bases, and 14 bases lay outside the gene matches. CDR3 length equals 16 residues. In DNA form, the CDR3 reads TGTGCCAGCAAGTCGTCATTGGGGACAGGGCTCGAAAAACTGTTTTTT. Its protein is CASKSSLGTGLEKLFF.

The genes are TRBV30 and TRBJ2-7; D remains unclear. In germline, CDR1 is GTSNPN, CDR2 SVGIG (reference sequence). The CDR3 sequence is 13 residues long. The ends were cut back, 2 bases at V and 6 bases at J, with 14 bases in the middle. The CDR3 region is CAWSLPGAVEQYF. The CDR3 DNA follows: TGTGCCTGGAGTCTGCCAGGAGCAGTCGAGCAGTACTTC.